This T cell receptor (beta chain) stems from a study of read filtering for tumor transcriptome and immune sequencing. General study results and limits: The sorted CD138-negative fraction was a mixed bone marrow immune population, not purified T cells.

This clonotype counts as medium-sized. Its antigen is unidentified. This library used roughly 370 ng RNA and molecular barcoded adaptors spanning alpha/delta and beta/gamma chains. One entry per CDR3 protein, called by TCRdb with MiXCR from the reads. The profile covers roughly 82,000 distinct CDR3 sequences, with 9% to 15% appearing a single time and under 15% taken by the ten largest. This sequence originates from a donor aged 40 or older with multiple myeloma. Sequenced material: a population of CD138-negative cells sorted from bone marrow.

Written as DNA, the CDR3 is TGTGCCAGCAGGGTAGGGGTTAGGAATGAGCAGTTCTTC. Its translation: CASRVGVRNEQFF. The rearrangement links TRBV28 to TRBJ2-1; D perhaps matches TRBD1 (5 bases). V lost 6 bases to trimming and J lost 7 bases, with 13 bases between them. Germline V gene lookup returns CDR1 MDHEN and CDR2 SYDVKM. The CDR3 covers 13 residues.